This TCR beta chain was sequenced in a study of cytomegalovirus exposure and HLA in healthy donors. On this clone itself: Its antigen is as yet unknown.

The primer mix had 60 Vbeta and 13 Jbeta primers. The method was immunoSEQ multiplex PCR; TCRdb's version includes in-frame clones alone and lacks a portion of them. Here the sample spans around 120,000 clones, approximately 76% being singletons. Overall study findings and caveats: Cytomegalovirus association was assigned to more than 150 TCR beta chains. Analyzed later, most CMV-associated TCR beta chains appeared HLA-restricted. Among the CMV-associated chains, a few were confirmed in vitro as specific for CMV antigens.

The sample comprised PBMCs. The clonotype comes from a man in his sixties in good health and CMV-seropositive.

In nucleotides, the CDR3 is TGTGCCAGCAGTTTCGCGCAGGGGTGGACAGATACGCAGTATTTT. This sequence encodes CASSFAQGWTDTQYF. V is TRBV28 and J is TRBJ2-3; weak D call: TRBD1 (6 bases). The CDR3 consists of 15 residues. V was shortened by 3 bases and J by 3 bases, with 13 bases between the two germline ends. From germline, CDR1 is MDHEN and CDR2 SYDVKM. Drawing the rest from reference TRBV28 and TRBJ2-3, the complete variable domain is DVKVTQSSRYLVKRTGEKVFLECVQDMDHENMFWYRQDPGLGLRLIYFSYDVKMKEKGDIPEGYSVSREKKERFSLILESASTNQTSMYLCASSFAQGWTDTQYFGPGTRLTVL.